This TCR beta chain was captured by sequencing in a study of blood T cell repertoires in COVID-19. Deletions cut 3 bases from V and 1 base from J, with 13 bases between. Germline V lookup: CDR1 LNHDA, CDR2 SQIVND (reference sequence). This CDR3 has 16 residues. In the original analysis: Using reference gene primer amplification, nucleated cell counts were estimated. Only in-frame clones appear in the TCRdb table, and some are missing; sequencing was by immunoSEQ multiplex PCR. V and J calls and clone size are copied from that table; D and trimming were computed from the DNA. The data contain 250,000 or so clones, 83% of them seen just once; the ten biggest clones take up more than 5.5%.

The sequence derives from a human donor in a cohort sampled during active COVID-19. The sequenced material came from peripheral blood. The chain employs TRBV19 and TRBJ2-1; D possibly corresponds to TRBD2 (5 bases). CDR3 region: CASSMPVTGSYNEQFF. The CDR3 nucleotides read TGTGCCAGTAGTATGCCCGTTACGGGGTCCTACAATGAGCAGTTCTTC.